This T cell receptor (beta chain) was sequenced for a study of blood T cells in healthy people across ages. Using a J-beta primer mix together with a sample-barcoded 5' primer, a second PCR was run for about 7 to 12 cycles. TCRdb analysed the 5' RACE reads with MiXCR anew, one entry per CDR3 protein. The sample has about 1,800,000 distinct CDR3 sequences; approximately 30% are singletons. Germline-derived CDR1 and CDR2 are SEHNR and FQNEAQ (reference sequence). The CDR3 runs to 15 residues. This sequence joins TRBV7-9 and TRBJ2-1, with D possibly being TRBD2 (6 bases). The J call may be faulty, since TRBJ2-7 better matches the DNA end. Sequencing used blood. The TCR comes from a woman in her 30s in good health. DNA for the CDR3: TGTGCCAGCAGCTTTAGCGGTATCTCCTACAATGAGCAGTACTTC. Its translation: CASSFSGISYNEQYF.